The 31 T cell receptor beta chains below come from one sample, sequenced in a study of beta chain features in type 1 diabetes. Study-level results: Among patients with Type 1 diabetes, TCRB CDR3s were moderately but significantly shorter in every one of the four CD4+ subsets.

The whole isolated RNA underwent reverse transcription, so sequencing captured expressed TCRB transcripts. The data were produced by immunoSEQ multiplex PCR, yet TCRdb's version contains in-frame clones alone and is incomplete. Here the sample spans 300,000 to 400,000 clones, roughly 13% being singletons. No antigen has been identified for these receptors. Input material: naive CD4+ T cells from blood. The receptors come from a woman between 18 and 29 years old with type 1 diabetes.

This rearrangement joins TRBV5-4 to TRBJ2-7, with D maybe TRBD2 (6 bases). The germline gives CDR1 SGHNT, CDR2 YYREEE (reference sequence). The V end lost 0 bases, the J end lost 6 bases, and 7 bases lay between the germline ends. CDR3 length: 12 amino acids. The CDR3 protein is CASSLEAGEQYF. DNA for the CDR3: TGTGCCAGCAGCTTGGAAGCGGGCGAGCAGTACTTC.

This clone was recorded a few times. The chain links TRBV5-1 to TRBJ2-3, with D perhaps matching TRBD2 (5 bases). V lost 0 bases and J 0 bases, leaving 11 bases between the germline ends. This CDR3 contains 16 residues. CDR1 is SGHRS and CDR2 is YFSETQ in the germline V gene. The CDR3 coding sequence is TGCGCCAGCAGCTTGGGATCGGGGTTCAGCACAGATACGCAGTATTTT. Protein sequence: CASSLGSGFSTDTQYF.

This clone was detected a few times. This chain uses TRBV15 with TRBJ1-5; TRBD1 aligns across 11 bases. The germline V gene has CDR1 LNHNV and CDR2 YYDKDF (reference sequence). The CDR3 has 18 residues. The ends lost 1 base at V and 2 bases at J; junction bases unmatched: 7. In DNA, the CDR3 is TGTGCCACCAGCAGAGGAAGGACAGGGGGCTTGGGCAATCAGCCCCAGCATTTT. It specifies CATSRGRTGGLGNQPQHF.

The gene calls are TRBV5-1 and TRBJ2-1; 7 nucleotides line up with TRBD2. From germline, CDR1 is SGHRS and CDR2 YFSETQ. The CDR3 runs 15 residues. V trimming: 3 bases; J trimming: 8 bases; junction bases outside the gene matches: 11. CDR3: CASSSLGGRGDEQFF. The CDR3, as DNA: TGCGCCAGCAGCTCCCTTGGCGGGAGAGGGGATGAGCAGTTCTTC.

This clone appeared a few times. This chain connects TRBV19 to TRBJ2-6; the match to TRBD1 covers 8 bases. The germline V gene has CDR1 LNHDA and CDR2 SQIVND (reference sequence). The ends lost 5 bases at V and 0 bases at J; junction bases unmatched: 9. This CDR3 has 18 amino acids. CDR3 loop: CASSSPTGVVSGANVLTF. The CDR3 nucleotides read TGTGCCAGTAGTTCTCCGACAGGGGTGGTCTCTGGGGCCAACGTCCTGACTTTC. Supplemented by reference TRBV19 and TRBJ2-6, the full variable domain reads DGGITQSPKYLFRKEGQNVTLSCEQNLNHDAMYWYRQDPGQGLRLIYYSQIVNDFQKGDIAEGYSVSREKKESFPLTVTSAQKNPTAFYLCASSSPTGVVSGANVLTFGAGSRLTVL.

The sample holds a few counts of this clone. The chain couples TRBV28 to TRBJ1-1; tentatively, D is TRBD1 (5 bases). The CDR3 sequence is 15 residues long. Deletions cut 6 bases from V and 1 base from J, with 15 bases between. Germline V lookup: CDR1 MDHEN, CDR2 SYDVKM. CDR3 nucleotides: TGTGCCAGCAGCCGCGGGGACGTATCGAACACTGAAGCTTTCTTT. Encoded protein: CASSRGDVSNTEAFF.

The genes are TRBV5-1 and TRBJ2-3, with D possibly TRBD2 on 6 matching bases. The germline gives CDR1 SGHRS, CDR2 YFSETQ. Trimming took 3 bases from V and 0 from J, leaving 17 bases between them. The CDR3 is made up of 17 amino acids. The CDR3 DNA follows: TGCGCCAGCAGCTGGACCAGCGCGGGACTTAGCACAGATACGCAGTATTTT. It specifies CASSWTSAGLSTDTQYF.

In this sample, this clone turned up a few times. The chain couples TRBV29-1 to TRBJ1-5; TRBD1 aligns across 8 bases. The CDR3 length is 13 residues. Per germline, CDR1 SQVTM and CDR2 ANQGSEA. The junction had 2 bases not matched to a gene; V was cut back by 6 bases and J by 1 base. Written as DNA, the CDR3 is TGCAGCGTACAGGGGGGAAGCAATCAGCCCCAGCATTTT. The encoded protein is CSVQGGSNQPQHF.

This clone occurred a few times. V and J are TRBV7-9 and TRBJ2-7, with TRBD2 as a possible D gene (5 bases). Germline CDR1 reads SEHNR; CDR2 reads FQNEAQ (reference sequence). The CDR3 length is 16 residues. Deletions cut 5 bases from V and 0 bases from J, with 17 bases between. CDR3 coding DNA: TGTGCCAGCAGCCAGCAGAGCGGAAAGAGCTCCTACGAGCAGTACGTC. This codes for CASSQQSGKSSYEQYV.

The CDR3 DNA reads as TGTGCCAGCAGCTCGTACAGGGCTGGCTCCTACGAGCAGTACGTC. Translation gives CASSSYRAGSYEQYV. The chain carries TRBV6-5 and TRBJ2-7, with D possibly matching TRBD1 (6 bases). Germline loops: CDR1 MNHEY, CDR2 SVGAGI. Deletions cut 6 bases from V and 0 bases from J, with 15 bases between. The CDR3 covers 15 residues.

V gene TRBV2 combines with J gene TRBJ1-1; D uncertain. Germline loops: CDR1 SNHLY, CDR2 FYNNEI. This CDR3 contains 14 residues. Trimming stripped 4 bases from V and 0 bases from J, with 9 bases between. The CDR3 DNA reads as TGTGCCAGCAGTGTGGAGGCAGTGAACACTGAAGCTTTCTTT. Its translation: CASSVEAVNTEAFF.

The CDR3 protein is CASSATYNEQFF. Here the CDR3 DNA reads TGTGCCAGCAGCGCAACTTACAATGAGCAGTTCTTC. This rearrangement joins TRBV7-9 to TRBJ2-1; D is ambiguous. The CDR3 has 12 residues. Trimming pared 5 bases from V and 4 bases from J, leaving 6 bases between. The germline V gene encodes CDR1 SEHNR and CDR2 FQNEAQ (reference sequence). Drawing the rest from reference TRBV7-9 and TRBJ2-1, the complete variable domain is DTGVSQNPRHKITKRGQNVTFRCDPISEHNRLYWYRQTLGQGPEFLTYFQNEAQLEKSRLLSDRFSAERPKGSFSTLEIQRTEQGDSAMYLCASSATYNEQFFGPGTRLTVL.

The genes are TRBV7-8 and TRBJ1-4, with D perhaps TRBD1 (6 bases). This CDR3 has 15 residues. V gave up 1 base and J gave up 5 bases, with 11 bases separating them. Germline V CDR1 and CDR2: SGHVS, FQNEAQ. CDR3 sequence (DNA): TGTGCCAGCAGCTTAGTTCGACAGGCAAATGAAAAACTGTTTTTT. Translated: CASSLVRQANEKLFF.

The chain links TRBV5-1 to TRBJ1-1; maybe TRBD1 (6 bases). The CDR3 spans 14 residues. V lost 4 bases and J 4 bases, leaving 14 bases between the germline ends. Germline CDR1 reads SGHRS; CDR2 reads YFSETQ. Here the CDR3 reads CASSITTGSTEAFF. The CDR3 region has the DNA TGCGCCAGCAGCATAACCACAGGGAGCACTGAAGCTTTCTTT.

A few counts support this clone. The chain combines TRBV5-1 with TRBJ2-4; D unresolved. The CDR3 is made up of 12 amino acids. From germline, CDR1 is SGHRS and CDR2 YFSETQ. The ends were cut back, 5 bases at V and 6 bases at J, with 9 bases in the middle. DNA for the CDR3: TGCGCCAGCAGTTACTCTGGAAACATTCAGTACTTC. The encoded protein is CASSYSGNIQYF.

The table lists this clone with a few counts. This rearrangement joins TRBV2 to TRBJ1-2; no clear D. Germline V CDR1 and CDR2: SNHLY, FYNNEI. V lost 3 bases to trimming and J lost 3 bases, with 17 bases between them. The CDR3 is 16 amino acids. CDR3 sequence reads: CASSEAGAKHHYGYTF. CDR3 DNA sequence: TGTGCCAGCAGTGAGGCGGGAGCCAAGCACCACTATGGCTACACCTTC.

The gene calls are TRBV29-1 and TRBJ2-5; 9 bases align to TRBD2. The ends lost 6 bases at V and 10 bases at J; junction bases unmatched: 18. CDR1 SQVTM and CDR2 ANQGSEA come from the germline V gene. This CDR3 has 15 residues. CDR3 sequence (DNA): TGCAGCGTCGCATTGGACGGCGGGAGGGCCAGGGGCCAGTACTTC. Amino acids: CSVALDGGRARGQYF.

J is TRBJ2-7 and V is TRBV2, with 8 bases fitting TRBD2. Germline CDR1 and CDR2: SNHLY and FYNNEI. The V segment lost 5 bases and the J segment 1 base; nucleotides outside the gene matches: 4. This CDR3 comprises 14 residues. In DNA form, the CDR3 reads TGTGCCAGCAGTCGGGAGGGTTGGTCCTACGAGCAGTACGTC. Protein: CASSREGWSYEQYV.

As for this clone: The same CDR3 can be traced to other DNA sequences in this sample. The chain employs TRBV5-1 and TRBJ1-2; maybe TRBD1 (5 bases). V was shortened by 2 bases and J by 3 bases, with 8 bases between the two germline ends. CDR1 SGHRS and CDR2 YFSETQ come from the germline V gene. The CDR3 contains 13 residues. DNA of the CDR3: TGCGCCAGCAGCTTAAGGGGCGACTATGGCTACACCTTC. Its translation: CASSLRGDYGYTF.

This clone was recorded a few times. V gene TRBV14 combines with J gene TRBJ2-3; 9 bases are a match to TRBD1. The V gene's germline CDR1 is SGHDN and CDR2 FVKESK. Trimming at V came to 4 bases and at J to 2 bases, leaving 1 base not matched to a gene. The CDR3 length is 14 residues. The CDR3 nucleotides are TGTGCCAGCAGCCGGGACAGGGACACAGATACGCAGTATTTT. Its protein is CASSRDRDTDTQYF.

There are a few counts of this clone. V and J are TRBV5-1 and TRBJ2-7; 10 nucleotides line up with TRBD1. CDR3 length: 14 amino acids. The trim removed 4 bases at V and 4 bases at J, leaving 5 bases unmatched. Germline V gene data show CDR1 as SGHRS and CDR2 as YFSETQ. CDR3 DNA: TGCGCCAGCAGCACGGGACAGGGGACATACGAGCAGTACTTC. Translated, it gives CASSTGQGTYEQYF.

The chain links TRBV29-1 to TRBJ1-2; D may be TRBD1 (6 bases). This CDR3 has 16 amino acids. V lost 1 base and J lost 8, with 23 bases in between. The germline V gene encodes CDR1 SQVTM and CDR2 ANQGSEA. The CDR3 is CSVEASGEQGRRGYTF. DNA of the CDR3: TGCAGCGTTGAAGCCTCCGGGGAGCAGGGGCGACGGGGCTACACCTTC.

This clone was observed a handful of times. The rearrangement links TRBV14 to TRBJ2-1; D might be TRBD1 (6 bases). CDR1 SGHDN and CDR2 FVKESK come from the germline V gene. The CDR3 runs to 16 residues. V was clipped by 2 bases and J by 2 bases, with 13 bases between them. CDR3 region: CASSQQGSHAYNEQFF. The DNA for the CDR3 is TGTGCCAGCAGCCAACAGGGGAGTCACGCCTACAATGAGCAGTTCTTC.

The chain employs TRBV15 and TRBJ1-2; D might be TRBD1 (5 bases). The germline V gene encodes CDR1 LNHNV and CDR2 YYDKDF (reference sequence). CDR3 length equals 18 residues. V lost 0 bases, J lost 0 bases, and 17 bases lay in between. In DNA, the CDR3 is TGTGCCACCAGCAGAGACCTCGCAGGGATATACTCTAACTATGGCTACACCTTC. This translates into CATSRDLAGIYSNYGYTF.

Only a few counts were recorded for this clone. The chain recombines TRBV9 with TRBJ1-2; D remains ambiguous. V was pared by 0 bases and J by 2 bases, with 17 bases between. Germline assignment: CDR1 SGDLS and CDR2 YYNGEE. The CDR3 spans 17 residues. CDR3 nucleotides: TGTGCCAGCAGCGTAGGTGGTTTTGAACTCCGAAACTATGGCTACACCTTC. Protein sequence: CASSVGGFELRNYGYTF.

V is TRBV7-3 and J is TRBJ2-1; TRBD2 agrees at 7 bases. V lost 6 bases and J lost 0; bases outside the gene matches: 11. The CDR3 is 17 amino acids. From germline, CDR1 is SGHTA and CDR2 FQGTGA. CDR3 region: CASSQPLGRSSYNEQFF. CDR3 sequence (DNA): TGTGCCAGCAGTCAACCCCTCGGGAGGAGCTCCTACAATGAGCAGTTCTTC.

In this sample, this clone turned up a few times. The chain employs TRBV6-5 and TRBJ1-5; the D gene is possibly TRBD1 (5 bases). From germline, CDR1 is MNHEY and CDR2 SVGAGI. V lost 2 bases, J lost 5 bases, and 10 bases lay in between. CDR3 length: 14 amino acids. The CDR3 is CASSYTGGDQPQHF. For the CDR3, the DNA is TGTGCCAGCAGTTACACGGGGGGAGATCAGCCCCAGCATTTT.

This chain links TRBV7-2 with TRBJ1-2; tentatively, D is TRBD1 (5 bases). Looked up from germline, CDR1 is SGHTA and CDR2 is FQGNSA. The CDR3 loop spans 14 amino acids. The V gene lost 1 base and the J gene lost 0 bases, with 6 bases spanning the gap. CDR3 nucleotides: TGTGCCAGCAGCTTAGAACAGGCTAACTATGGCTACACCTTC. This sequence encodes CASSLEQANYGYTF.

In its sample, this clone was seen a few times. The rearrangement joins TRBV4-1 to TRBJ2-1, with unresolved D. In germline, CDR1 is MGHRA, CDR2 YSYEKL. The CDR3 extends over 12 amino acids. Trimming took off 4 bases at V and 9 bases at J, with 10 bases between the two ends. CDR3 protein: CASSRTRGEQFF. Here the CDR3 DNA reads TGCGCCAGCAGCCGCACGAGAGGTGAGCAGTTCTTC.

The rearrangement links TRBV5-1 to TRBJ2-3; 10 bases align to TRBD2. J gave up 13 bases and V 0 bases, and 11 bases lay outside the gene matches. The CDR3 runs 15 residues. Per germline, CDR1 SGHRS and CDR2 YFSETQ. Here the CDR3 DNA reads TGCGCCAGCAGCTTGGGGACTAGCGGAGACATAGGGAAGTATTTT. Protein sequence: CASSLGTSGDIGKYF.

The chain is built from TRBV28 and TRBJ2-7; 9 nucleotides line up with TRBD1. The CDR3 consists of 14 residues. J lost 4 bases, V lost 4 bases, and 5 bases had no gene match. CDR1 is MDHEN and CDR2 is SYDVKM in the germline V gene. CDR3 sequence (DNA): TGTGCCAGCAGTTCCGACAGGGGGTATTACGAGCAGTACTTC. Translating it yields CASSSDRGYYEQYF.